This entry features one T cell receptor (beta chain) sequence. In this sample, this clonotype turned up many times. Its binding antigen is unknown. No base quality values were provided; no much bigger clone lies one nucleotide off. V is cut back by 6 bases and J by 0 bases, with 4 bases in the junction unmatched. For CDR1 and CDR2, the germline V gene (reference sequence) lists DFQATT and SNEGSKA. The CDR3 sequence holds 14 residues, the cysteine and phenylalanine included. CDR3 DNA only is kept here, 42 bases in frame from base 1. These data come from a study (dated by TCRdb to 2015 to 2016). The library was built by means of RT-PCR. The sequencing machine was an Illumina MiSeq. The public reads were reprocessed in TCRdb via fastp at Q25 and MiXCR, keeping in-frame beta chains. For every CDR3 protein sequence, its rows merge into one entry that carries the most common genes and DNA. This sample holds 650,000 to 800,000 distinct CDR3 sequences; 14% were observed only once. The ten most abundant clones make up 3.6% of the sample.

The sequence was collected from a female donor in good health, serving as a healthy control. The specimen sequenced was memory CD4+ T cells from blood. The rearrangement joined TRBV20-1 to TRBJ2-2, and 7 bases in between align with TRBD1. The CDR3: CSAQGQTNTGELFF. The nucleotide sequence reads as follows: TGCAGTGCGCAGGGACAGACGAACACCGGGGAGCTGTTTTTT.